The present entry profiles one TCR beta chain with its context. Its antigen is not identified. The repertoire was sequenced with immunoSEQ multiplex PCR; TCRdb's copy has only in-frame clones and lacks some. The profile shows over 85,000 clones, approximately 89% of them singletons. The sample is drawn from a study of T cell responses to AZD1222 COVID-19 vaccine. The study, taken as a whole, reports: After two AZD1222 doses, spike-specific TCR breadth and depth rose versus day 0. Females made up more of the donors, who were largely white British, and clonal diversity may have come out too low. The number of AZD1222 recipients seropositive at baseline was only 5 to 7.

The germline V and J ends were trimmed by 7 bases and 7 bases, with 14 bases remaining between them. The CDR3 length is 13 residues. Germline V gives CDR1 SNHLY, CDR2 FYNNEI. Second-dose timings of about 4 or about 12 weeks were pooled. This sample comprised peripheral blood, obtained 28 days after the second AZD1222 dose. The chain couples TRBV2 to TRBJ2-1; D remains unclear. This TCR came from an adult who received the AZD1222 COVID-19 vaccine. Here the CDR3 DNA reads TGTGCCAGCACCCCCGAGGACGGGAATGAGCAGTTCTTC. Protein: CASTPEDGNEQFF.